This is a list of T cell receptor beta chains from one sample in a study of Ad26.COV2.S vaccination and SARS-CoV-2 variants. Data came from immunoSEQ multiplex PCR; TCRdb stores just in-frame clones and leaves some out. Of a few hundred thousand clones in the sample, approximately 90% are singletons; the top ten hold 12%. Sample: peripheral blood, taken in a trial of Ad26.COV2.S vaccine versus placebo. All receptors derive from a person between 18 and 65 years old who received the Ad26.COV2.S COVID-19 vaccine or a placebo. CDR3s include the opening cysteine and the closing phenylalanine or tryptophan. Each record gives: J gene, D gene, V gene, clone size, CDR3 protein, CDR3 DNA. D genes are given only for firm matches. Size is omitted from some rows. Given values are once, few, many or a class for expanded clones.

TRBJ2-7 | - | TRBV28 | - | CASSPTGTYEQYF | TGTGCCAGCAGTCCAACAGGGACCTACGAGCAGTACTTC
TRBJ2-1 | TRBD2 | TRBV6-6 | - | CASSTILAGEQFF | TGTGCCAGCAGTACTATACTAGCGGGTGAGCAGTTCTTC
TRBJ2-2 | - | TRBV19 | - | CASSKMNTGELFF | TGTGCCAGTAGTAAAATGAACACCGGGGAGCTGTTTTTT
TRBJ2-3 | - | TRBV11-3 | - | CASSRPGDTQYF | TGTGCCAGCAGCAGACCGGGAGATACGCAGTATTTT
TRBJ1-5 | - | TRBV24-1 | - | CATQGGGNNQPQHF | TGTGCCACCCAAGGGGGGGGTAACAATCAGCCCCAGCATTTT
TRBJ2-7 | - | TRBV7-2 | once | CASSFGRWWEQYF | TGTGCCAGCAGCTTTGGTCGATGGTGGGAGCAGTACTTC
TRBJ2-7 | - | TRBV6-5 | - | CASSYSKAGGYEQYF | TGTGCCAGCAGTTACTCGAAGGCAGGGGGGTACGAGCAGTACTTC
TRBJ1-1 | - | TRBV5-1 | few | CASSGATVNTEAFF | TGCGCCAGCAGCGGAGCAACGGTGAACACTGAAGCTTTCTTT
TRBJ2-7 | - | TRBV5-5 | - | CASSFPLGPDSYEQYF | TGTGCCAGCAGCTTTCCCCTGGGTCCGGATTCCTACGAGCAGTACTTC
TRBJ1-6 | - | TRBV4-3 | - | CASSQDGFSSPLHF | TGCGCCAGCAGCCAAGACGGGTTTAGCTCACCCCTCCACTTT
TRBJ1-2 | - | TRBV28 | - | CASSFVHNYGYTF | TGTGCCAGCAGTTTTGTACACAACTATGGCTACACCTTC
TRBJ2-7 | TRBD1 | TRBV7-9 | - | CASGEGQRRTGEITYEQYF | TGTGCCAGCGGAGAGGGCCAGAGACGTACAGGGGAGATAACCTACGAGCAGTACTTC
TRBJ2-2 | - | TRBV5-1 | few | CASSLVGVRDTGELFF | TGCGCCAGCAGCTTGGTTGGGGTGCGGGACACCGGGGAGCTGTTTTTT
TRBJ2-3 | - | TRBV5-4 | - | CASSPGSLTDTQYF | TGTGCCAGCAGCCCCGGTTCTCTCACAGATACGCAGTATTTT
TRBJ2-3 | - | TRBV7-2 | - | CASSLSGGRGDTQYF | TGTGCCAGCAGCCTGAGTGGGGGGAGAGGAGATACGCAGTATTTT
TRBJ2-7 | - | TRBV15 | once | CATSRDGQFSYEQYF | TGTGCCACCAGCAGGGACGGACAATTCTCCTACGAGCAGTACTTC
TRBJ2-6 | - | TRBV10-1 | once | CAVPRGGSSGANVLTF | TGCGCCGTACCGAGGGGTGGGAGCTCTGGGGCCAACGTCCTGACTTTC
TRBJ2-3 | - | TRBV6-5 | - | CASNTDTQYF | TGTGCCAGCAACACAGATACGCAGTATTTT
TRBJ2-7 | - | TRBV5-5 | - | CASSLAGNHEQYF | TGTGCCAGCAGCTTGGCAGGGAACCACGAGCAGTACTTC
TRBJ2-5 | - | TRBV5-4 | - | CASSLKGYETQYF | TGTGCCAGCAGCTTGAAAGGGTACGAGACCCAGTACTTC